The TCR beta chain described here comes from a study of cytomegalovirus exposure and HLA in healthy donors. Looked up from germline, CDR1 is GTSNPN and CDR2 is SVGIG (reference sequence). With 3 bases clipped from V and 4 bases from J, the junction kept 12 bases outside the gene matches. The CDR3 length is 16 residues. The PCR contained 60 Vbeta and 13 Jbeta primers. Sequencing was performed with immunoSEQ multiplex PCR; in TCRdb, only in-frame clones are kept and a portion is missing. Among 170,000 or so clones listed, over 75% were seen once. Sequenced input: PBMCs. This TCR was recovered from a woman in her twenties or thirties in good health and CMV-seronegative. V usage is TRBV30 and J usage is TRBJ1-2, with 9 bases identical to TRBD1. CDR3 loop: CAWRRPGQGLGYGYTF. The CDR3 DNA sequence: TGTGCCTGGAGGCGGCCGGGACAGGGATTAGGCTATGGCTACACCTTC.